This T cell receptor beta chain was sequenced for a study of T cells in localized non-small cell lung cancer (TCRdb year 2020). With regard to the full study: The study examined T cell repertoires in a few hundred patients with early-stage NSCLC and compared tumors with uninvolved tumor-adjacent lungs. Of the NSCLC patients, 120 to 150 were male and approximately 110 were female, and the mean age was approximately 69 years. The cohort comprised approximately 240 treatment-naïve NSCLC patients with resected, localized lung tumors.

TCR beta CDR3 regions were sequenced from DNA using the immunoSEQ Assay. Per the authors' processing: T cell density was computed as TCR beta template counts normalized to usable DNA estimated by amplifying housekeeping genes. Richness was estimated using the preseqR package, with extrapolation to 400,000 templates for PBMC samples and to 120,000 templates for tissue samples. Clonality was calculated as one minus Pielou's evenness. Tissue-enriched TCRs were identified through differential abundance testing performed on productive amino-acid clonotypes, with a minimum total count of 5 and an alpha of 0.1. The Jaccard Index and the Morisita Overlap Index were used to measure repertoire overlap between compartments. GLIPH clustered TCR beta CDR3s with public tetramer-defined viral CDR3s; viral motifs required at least three viral sequences plus V-gene enrichment. TCRdb took this table from immuneACCESS and kept in-frame rearrangements with V and J called. Such tables lack part of the clones; where checked against another copy, unresolved V genes explain under half of the gap, and the rest is unexplained. V and J calls and clone size are those listed in that table; D and trimming were worked out from the DNA. The sample table holds 40,000 to 60,000 clones, of which about 87% were seen once. Around 16% of the sample is held by the ten biggest clonotypes.

At diagnosis, tumor, uninvolved tumor-adjacent lung and peripheral blood were collected and then preserved as a mix of FFPE and fresh-frozen material. For TCR repertoire profiling, the blood samples were analyzed as peripheral blood mononuclear cells. From the germline V gene, CDR1 is MNHNS and CDR2 is SASEGT. CDR3 length: 17 amino acids, cysteine to phenylalanine. Only the CDR3 DNA stays, 51 bases, in frame from base 1. Trimming accounts for 3 bases at V and 0 bases at J, while the number of junction bases matched to no gene is 5. The study at large found these results: Because multi-region tumor sequencing was not performed, intratumor heterogeneity could not be ruled out. Because the study design was exploratory, TCR variables were selected using unadjusted p-values without false-discovery rate correction. A median of 57 of the top 100 tumor clones turned up in the paired uninvolved adjacent lung, and some 28 of those clones also ranked among the top 100 of that same adjacent lung. Uninvolved tumor-adjacent lung showed the highest T cell clonality, higher than tumor, which suggests more focused antigenic responses in the uninvolved tumor-adjacent lung. Higher blood T cell density associated with longer overall survival, while higher adjacent-lung clonality associated with shorter survival.

This clone is a singleton in its sample. Its recognized antigen is unknown. No base quality information exists; no much larger clone differs at one position. The sequences come from PBMCs, collected before any cancer treatment. Recombination linked TRBV6-1 to TRBJ2-4; 10 junctional bases match TRBD2. The source of this sequence is a female donor with stage II lung adenocarcinoma. CDR3 loop: CASSDLAGDLAKNIQYF. The sequence in DNA is TGTGCCAGCAGTGACCTAGCGGGGGACCTAGCCAAAAACATTCAGTACTTC.